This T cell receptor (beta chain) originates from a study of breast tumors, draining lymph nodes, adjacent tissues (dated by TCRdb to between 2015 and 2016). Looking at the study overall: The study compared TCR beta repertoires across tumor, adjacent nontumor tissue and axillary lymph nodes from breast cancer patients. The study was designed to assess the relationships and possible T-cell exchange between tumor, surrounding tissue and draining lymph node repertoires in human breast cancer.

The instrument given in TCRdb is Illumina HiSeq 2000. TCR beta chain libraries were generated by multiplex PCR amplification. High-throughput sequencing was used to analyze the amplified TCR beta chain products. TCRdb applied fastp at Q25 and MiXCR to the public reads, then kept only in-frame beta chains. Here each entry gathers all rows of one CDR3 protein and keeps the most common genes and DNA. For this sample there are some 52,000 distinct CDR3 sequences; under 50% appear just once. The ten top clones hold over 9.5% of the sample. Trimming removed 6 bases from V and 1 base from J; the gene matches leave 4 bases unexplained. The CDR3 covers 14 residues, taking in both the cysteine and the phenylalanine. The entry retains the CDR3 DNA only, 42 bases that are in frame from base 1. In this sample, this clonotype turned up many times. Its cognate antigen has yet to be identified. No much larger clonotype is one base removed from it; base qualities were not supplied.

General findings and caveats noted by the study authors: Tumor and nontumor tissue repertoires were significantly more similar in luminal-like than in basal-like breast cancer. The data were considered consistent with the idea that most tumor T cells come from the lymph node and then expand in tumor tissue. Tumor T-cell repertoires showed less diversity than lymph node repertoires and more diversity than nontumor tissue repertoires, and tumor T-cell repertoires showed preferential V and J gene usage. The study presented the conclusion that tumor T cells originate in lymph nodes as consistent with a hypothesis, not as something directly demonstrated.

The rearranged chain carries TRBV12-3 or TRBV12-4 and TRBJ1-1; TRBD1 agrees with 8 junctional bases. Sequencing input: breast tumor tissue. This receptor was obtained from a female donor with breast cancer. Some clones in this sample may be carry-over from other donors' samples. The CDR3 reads CASSSGQANTEAFF. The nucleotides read TGTGCCAGCAGCTCGGGACAGGCGAACACTGAAGCTTTCTTT.